Below, 7 T cell receptor beta chains from the same sample are listed, as sequenced in a study of blood T cell repertoires in COVID-19. The data were produced by immunoSEQ multiplex PCR, yet TCRdb's version contains in-frame clones alone and is incomplete. Among hundreds of thousands of clones, 90% to 95% were seen once, and the ten largest hold 0.7% to 0.85%. The sequenced sample consisted of peripheral blood. These receptors were taken from a man between 60 and 75 years old with COVID-19, enrolled during active disease.

The V call is TRBV3-1 (or the pseudogene TRBV3-2), the J call TRBJ2-7; 9 bases agree with TRBD2. This CDR3 is 15 amino acids long. Germline CDR1 reads LGHDT; CDR2 reads YNNKEL (reference sequence). J was trimmed by 7 bases and V by 1 base; bases with no gene match: 8. For the CDR3, the DNA is TGTGCCAGCAGCCAAGTAGCGGGGGTATCAGGGGAGCAGTACTTC. This codes for CASSQVAGVSGEQYF.

The chain joins TRBV11-2 to TRBJ2-6; weak D call: TRBD1 (6 bases). The CDR3 runs to 14 residues. CDR1 and CDR2 (germline): SGHAT, FQNNGV. The ends were cut back, 7 bases at V and 4 bases at J, with 11 bases in the middle. CDR3 DNA sequence: TGTGCCAGCAACAGGGCGACCGGGGCCAACGTCCTGACTTTC. Protein: CASNRATGANVLTF.

The chain combines TRBV2 with TRBJ1-5, with 8 bases identical to TRBD1. V lost 7 bases to trimming and J lost 6 bases; unmatched junction nucleotides: 11. This CDR3 spans 15 amino acids. Germline V gene lookup returns CDR1 SNHLY and CDR2 FYNNEI. CDR3 in DNA: TGTGCCAGCACCCGCGGACAGGGTGATTTTCAGCCCCAGCATTTT. Amino acids: CASTRGQGDFQPQHF.

The chain combines TRBV18 with TRBJ2-1; D may be TRBD1 (6 bases). This CDR3 comprises 15 residues. With 4 bases removed from V and 1 base from J, the gap between germline ends came to 11 bases. The germline V gene encodes CDR1 KGHSH and CDR2 LQKENI. The CDR3 reads CASSRTGTSYNEQFF. The DNA for the CDR3 is TGTGCCAGCTCACGCACCGGGACATCCTACAATGAGCAGTTCTTC.

This rearrangement joins TRBV4-2 to TRBJ1-2; D is uncertain. With 1 base removed from V and 7 bases from J, the gap between germline ends came to 16 bases. This CDR3 contains 15 residues. Germline CDR1 reads LGHNA; CDR2 reads YNFKEQ. CDR3 protein: CASSQVEAVSGGYTF. CDR3 DNA: TGTGCCAGCAGCCAAGTCGAGGCGGTTAGTGGTGGCTACACCTTC.

The rearrangement joins TRBV4-2 to TRBJ2-6, with 10 bases matching TRBD1. Per the germline V gene, CDR1 is LGHNA and CDR2 is YNFKEQ. V gave up 4 bases and J gave up 3 bases; unmatched junction bases: 6. The CDR3 covers 17 residues. This chain's CDR3 is CASSPRDRGDGANVLTF. The CDR3 DNA reads TGTGCCAGCAGCCCCCGGGACAGGGGAGATGGGGCCAACGTCCTGACTTTC.

The V and J genes are TRBV25-1 and TRBJ2-2; D remains ambiguous. Looked up from germline, CDR1 is MGHDK and CDR2 is SYGVNS. The CDR3 length is 15 residues. Trimming pared 3 bases from V and 3 bases from J, leaving 11 bases between. The CDR3 spells CASSDFRVDTGELFF. The CDR3 nucleotides are TGTGCCAGCAGTGATTTTCGAGTCGACACCGGGGAGCTGTTTTTT.